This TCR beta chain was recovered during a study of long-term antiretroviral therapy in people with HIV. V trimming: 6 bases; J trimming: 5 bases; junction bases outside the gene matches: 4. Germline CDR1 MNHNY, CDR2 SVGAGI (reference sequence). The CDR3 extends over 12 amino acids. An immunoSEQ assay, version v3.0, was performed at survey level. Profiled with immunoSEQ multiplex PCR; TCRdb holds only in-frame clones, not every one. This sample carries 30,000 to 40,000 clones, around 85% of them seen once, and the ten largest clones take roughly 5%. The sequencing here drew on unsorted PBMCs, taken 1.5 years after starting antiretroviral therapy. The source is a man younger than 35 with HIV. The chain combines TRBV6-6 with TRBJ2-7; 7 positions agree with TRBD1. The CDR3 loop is CASRTGNHEQYF. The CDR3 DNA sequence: TGTGCCAGCAGGACAGGGAACCACGAGCAGTACTTC.